These 15 T cell receptor beta chains were all obtained from the same sample, sequenced in a study of vaccination effects on CD4 cells after COVID-19. Antigen-specific CD4+ T cells were first expanded with viral peptide pools by the ViraFEST assay and only then sequenced. Following culture for around 9 days, CD4+ T cells were isolated. Vaccinated participants had no history of SARS-CoV-2 infection and tested negative for nucleocapsid antibodies. Their antigens are not known. Profiled with immunoSEQ multiplex PCR; TCRdb holds only in-frame clones, not every one. The table has 28,000 or so clones, around 70% seen once. The sample here was CD4+ T cells from PBMCs cultured with SARS-CoV-2 spike peptides, taken before COVID-19 vaccination. Receptor source: a human donor who received a COVID-19 vaccine.

The rearrangement joins TRBV7-9 to TRBJ2-3; TRBD2 matches 7 bases. After removal of 4 bases from V and 2 bases from J, the junction contained 12 bases not matched to a gene. This CDR3 comprises 17 residues. Germline CDR1 and CDR2: SEHNR and FQNEAQ (reference sequence). CDR3 in amino acids: CASSSPRWGGSTDTQYF. Written as DNA, the CDR3 is TGTGCCAGCAGCTCTCCACGGTGGGGGGGGTCCACAGATACGCAGTATTTT.

The V call is TRBV3-1 (or the pseudogene TRBV3-2), the J call TRBJ1-1; no definite D call. Germline CDR1 LGHDT, CDR2 YNNKEL (reference sequence). There are 14 residues in the CDR3. V was cut by 0 bases and J by 4 bases, with 9 bases left in between. CDR3 loop: CASSQDGRVTEAFF. In DNA form, the CDR3 reads TGTGCCAGCAGCCAAGATGGGAGGGTCACTGAAGCTTTCTTT.

This clone was counted once. The V call is TRBV5-1, the J call TRBJ1-4; D may be TRBD1 (5 bases). The V gene's germline CDR1 is SGHRS and CDR2 YFSETQ. CDR3 length: 14 amino acids. With 4 bases removed from V and 6 bases from J, the gap between germline ends came to 13 bases. CDR3 nucleotide sequence: TGCGCCAGCAGCCCAAACGACAGACATGAAAAACTGTTTTTT. Its translation: CASSPNDRHEKLFF. Full variable domain (remainder filled in from reference TRBV5-1 and TRBJ1-4): KAGVTQTPRYLIKTRGQQVTLSCSPISGHRSVSWYQQTPGQGLQFLFEYFSETQRNKGNFPGRFSGRQFSNSRSEMNVSTLELGDSALYLCASSPNDRHEKLFFGSGTQLSVL.

This clone came up once. V gene TRBV25-1 combines with J gene TRBJ2-3; D gene ambiguous. The germline V and J ends were trimmed by 3 bases and 6 bases, with 10 bases remaining between them. CDR1 is MGHDK, CDR2 SYGVNS, per germline. CDR3 length equals 13 residues. As DNA, the CDR3 is TGTGCCAGCAGTGATCGGCGCGTCGATACGCAGTATTTT. Protein product: CASSDRRVDTQYF.

This clone was seen once. This chain uses TRBV2 with TRBJ2-1; D unclear. Germline V lookup: CDR1 SNHLY, CDR2 FYNNEI. Trimming left V 3 bases short and J 3 bases short, with 12 bases between. This CDR3 is built from 15 residues. The CDR3 is CASSDGRSDYNEQFF. The CDR3 DNA is TGTGCCAGCAGTGATGGCAGGTCAGACTACAATGAGCAGTTCTTC.

The chain carries TRBV5-1 and TRBJ1-1, with D maybe TRBD1 (6 bases). The CDR3 loop spans 14 amino acids. V dropped 4 bases and J dropped 5 bases, with 15 bases sitting between them. Germline CDR1 is SGHRS and CDR2 is YFSETQ. The CDR3 spells CASSISQGETEAFF. In nucleotides, the CDR3 is TGCGCCAGCAGCATCTCACAGGGTGAGACTGAAGCTTTCTTT.

The chain recombines TRBV2 with TRBJ2-7; D gene unclear. Germline assignment: CDR1 SNHLY and CDR2 FYNNEI. The V gene lost 1 base and the J gene lost 3 bases, with 1 base spanning the gap. This CDR3 has 11 residues. This CDR3 reads CASSEGYEQYF. The DNA of the CDR3 is TGTGCCAGCAGTGAAGGCTACGAGCAGTACTTC. Complete variable domain (other parts from reference TRBV2 and TRBJ2-7): EPEVTQTPSHQVTQMGQEVILRCVPISNHLYFYWYRQILGQKVEFLVSFYNNEISEKSEIFDDQFSVERPDGSNFTLKIRSTKLEDSAMYFCASSEGYEQYFGPGTRLTVT.

The chain combines TRBV6-5 with TRBJ2-5; D might be TRBD1 or TRBD2, each matching 7 bases. Germline CDR1 is MNHEY and CDR2 is SVGAGI. V was clipped by 2 bases and J by 5 bases, with 12 bases between them. The CDR3 has 14 amino acids. The CDR3 DNA sequence: TGTGCCAGCAGTTACCAGGGGGGGTGGGAGACCCAGTACTTC. Translated: CASSYQGGWETQYF.

The chain has TRBV18 and TRBJ2-7; D gene unclear. Germline V gene data show CDR1 as KGHSH and CDR2 as LQKENI. This CDR3 region has 13 residues. V lost 3 bases and J 3 bases, leaving 9 bases between the germline ends. The CDR3 bases are TGTGCCAGCTCACCTCGACCCAGCTACGAGCAGTACTTC. This gives the protein CASSPRPSYEQYF.

This chain connects TRBV7-6 to TRBJ1-2; no definite D call. This CDR3 has 13 residues. V dropped 5 bases and J dropped 2 bases, with 9 bases sitting between them. Germline lookup yields CDR1 SGHVS and CDR2 FNYEAQ. The CDR3 protein is CASSPHENYGYTF. The CDR3 DNA follows: TGTGCCAGCAGCCCTCACGAAAACTATGGCTACACCTTC. Together with reference TRBV7-6 and TRBJ1-2, the CDR3 gives the full variable domain: GAGVSQSPRYKVTKRGQDVALRCDPISGHVSLYWYRQALGQGPEFLTYFNYEAQQDKSGLPNDRFSAERPEGSISTLTIQRTEQRDSAMYRCASSPHENYGYTFGSGTRLTVV.

The rearrangement uses TRBV29-1 and TRBJ2-1; no clear D gene. The ends were cut back, 4 bases at V and 0 bases at J, with 10 bases in the middle. The CDR3 consists of 14 residues. Per the germline V gene, CDR1 is SQVTM and CDR2 is ANQGSEA. CDR3 region: CSVGGSASYNEQFF. DNA for the CDR3: TGCAGCGTTGGAGGCAGTGCCTCCTACAATGAGCAGTTCTTC.

The V and J genes are TRBV5-1 and TRBJ2-5, with a tentative D call TRBD1 (6 bases). This CDR3 comprises 15 residues. The germline V gene encodes CDR1 SGHRS and CDR2 YFSETQ. V dropped 4 bases and J dropped 5 bases, with 18 bases sitting between them. This CDR3 reads CASSPGTGRGETQYF. As DNA, the CDR3 is TGCGCCAGCAGCCCTGGGACGGGAAGGGGGGAGACCCAGTACTTC.

This chain joins TRBV20-1 and TRBJ1-4, with D hard to call. The germline V gene encodes CDR1 DFQATT and CDR2 SNEGSKA (reference sequence). CDR3 size: 11 residues. The V end was cut by 5 bases, the J end by 8 bases, with 9 bases between. The CDR3 protein is CSARIREKLFF. Here the CDR3 DNA reads TGCAGTGCTCGAATACGGGAAAAACTGTTTTTT.

V is TRBV12-3 or TRBV12-4 and J is TRBJ1-3, with a weak D call TRBD1 (5 bases). Trimming shortened V by 3 bases and J by 3 bases, and 6 bases separated the two germline ends. The CDR3 loop spans 13 amino acids. The DNA for the CDR3 is TGTGCCAGCAGTTTGACAGATGGAAACACCATATATTTT. Translated, it gives CASSLTDGNTIYF.

This clone was observed once. This chain links TRBV19 with TRBJ2-3; 16 bases are shared with TRBD2. The CDR3 length is 17 residues. Losses at the gene ends were 8 bases for V and 7 bases for J; bases not matched to a gene: 12. Germline V gene sequence: CDR1 LNHDA, CDR2 SQIVND (reference sequence). The CDR3 spells CASSGLAGGAGEYTQYF. The CDR3 bases are TGTGCCAGTTCGGGACTAGCGGGAGGGGCCGGGGAGTATACGCAGTATTTT.